This entry lists 10 T cell receptor beta chains sequenced from one sample in a study of post-analysis software for immune sequencing data (dated by TCRdb to the mid-2010s). Summary of the overall study and its limitations: Significantly higher frequencies in patients than in controls were found for roughly five TRBV segments, including TRBV5-6, TRBV5-1 and TRBV20-1.

Library prep was done by PCR. Instrument on record: Illumina HiSeq 2500. To reduce PCR and sequencing biases, unique molecular identifiers were built into the TCR beta cDNA libraries. Through fastp at Q25 and MiXCR, TCRdb rebuilt clones from the public reads, retaining in-frame beta chains. Identical CDR3 protein sequences are pooled into one entry, listed with their most common genes and DNA. Here the sample has more than 450,000 distinct CDR3 sequences; around a third occur a single time. Jointly, the top ten make up 4.5% to 7.5% of the sample. For these receptors, no antigen is known. Material: blood. The origin of the receptors is a girl aged 2-17 years with multiple sclerosis.

The sample holds a few counts of this clonotype. V and J are TRBV20-1 and TRBJ1-5; D is possibly TRBD1 (5 bases). Trimming pared 3 bases from V and 1 base from J, leaving 13 bases between. The CDR3 runs 15 residues. Germline loops: CDR1 DFQATT, CDR2 SNEGSKA (reference sequence). CDR3 loop: CSARGGTGSNQPQHF. The CDR3 region has the DNA TGCAGTGCTAGGGGGGGGACGGGGAGCAATCAGCCCCAGCATTTT.

J is TRBJ2-3 and V is TRBV24-1, with a tentative D call TRBD2 (6 bases). The germline CDR1 and CDR2 sequences are KGHDR and SFDVKD. V dropped 8 bases and J dropped 3 bases, with 14 bases sitting between them. The CDR3 is made up of 14 amino acids. The CDR3 nucleotides are TGTGCCACCATGGAGGCGGGGACGACAGATACGCAGTATTTT. This translates into CATMEAGTTDTQYF.

The genes are TRBV4-1 and TRBJ2-3; 10 bases line up with TRBD1. The CDR3 is 17 residues long. J lost 2 bases, V lost 0 bases, and 5 bases had no gene match. In germline, CDR1 is MGHRA, CDR2 YSYEKL. CDR3 region: CASSQDPGQGVTDTQYF. CDR3 DNA sequence: TGCGCCAGCAGCCAAGATCCCGGACAGGGGGTCACAGATACGCAGTATTTT.

This clonotype was seen more than once but under ten times. CDR3 loop: CASSLQVSGANVLTF. The CDR3 nucleotides read TGTGCCAGCAGTTTGCAGGTCTCTGGGGCCAACGTCCTGACTTTC. The V gene is TRBV28, the J gene TRBJ2-6; D is ambiguous. The CDR3 is 15 amino acids. With 3 bases removed from V and 0 bases from J, the gap between germline ends came to 6 bases. Germline V CDR1 and CDR2: MDHEN, SYDVKM.

The CDR3, as DNA: TGTGCCACCAGTGCCCCCGGGGGGGGAAGCGATGAGCAGTTCTTC. Its protein product is CATSAPGGGSDEQFF. The rearrangement uses TRBV24-1 and TRBJ2-1; 8 bases line up with TRBD2. CDR3 length: 15 amino acids. J lost 8 bases, V lost 5 bases, and 10 bases had no gene match. The germline V gene has CDR1 KGHDR and CDR2 SFDVKD.

The J gene is TRBJ2-7, the V gene TRBV5-1; a weak D match, TRBD1 (6 bases). Trimming removed 6 bases from V and 7 bases from J, with 14 bases in between. Germline V lookup: CDR1 SGHRS, CDR2 YFSETQ. The length of the CDR3 is 12 residues. In DNA, the CDR3 is TGCGCCAGCAAACAGGGCAACAATGAGCAGTACTTC. Translation gives CASKQGNNEQYF.

This clonotype was counted between two and nine times. The genes are TRBV20-1 and TRBJ1-1; D remains ambiguous. Germline assignment: CDR1 DFQATT and CDR2 SNEGSKA (reference sequence). With 0 bases removed from V and 8 bases from J, the gap between germline ends came to 7 bases. CDR3 size: 11 residues. CDR3 nucleotide sequence: TGCAGTGCTAGAGATACACGCGAAGCTTTCTTT. It translates to CSARDTREAFF.

This clonotype was picked up a small number of times. The rearrangement uses TRBV7-8 and TRBJ1-5, with a weak D call TRBD1 (5 bases). The length of the CDR3 is 17 residues. The germline V and J ends were trimmed by 4 bases and 0 bases, with 16 bases remaining between them. CDR1 is SGHVS, CDR2 FQNEAQ, per germline. CDR3 DNA sequence: TGTGCCAGCAGCTCGAACCCCCAGGGATATAGCAATCAGCCCCAGCATTTT. Encoded protein: CASSSNPQGYSNQPQHF.

This clonotype was observed a handful of times. V is TRBV6-5 and J is TRBJ2-6; D not certain. CDR1 MNHEY and CDR2 SVGAGI come from the germline V gene. V was pared by 0 bases and J by 2 bases, with 14 bases between. This CDR3 is built from 18 residues. CDR3 bases: TGTGCCAGCAGTTACTCAACCCCCTCGCAGGCTGGGGCCAACGTCCTGACTTTC. It yields the protein CASSYSTPSQAGANVLTF.

The gene calls are TRBV6-5 and TRBJ1-2; no clear D gene. The CDR3 has 15 residues. CDR1 MNHEY and CDR2 SVGAGI come from the germline V gene. V lost 2 bases and J 4 bases, leaving 14 bases between the germline ends. The CDR3 loop reads CASSYLLGPTYGYTF. In nucleotides, the CDR3 is TGTGCCAGCAGTTACCTACTCGGCCCGACCTATGGCTACACCTTC.